This TCR beta chain originates from a study of monozygotic twins with inflammatory bowel disease. Without any T cell sorting, total RNA was isolated from whole blood. TCRdb reprocessed the 5' RACE reads, keeping one entry per CDR3 protein, no DNA. Its table records around 47,000 distinct CDR3 sequences. The germline CDR1 and CDR2 sequences are SGDLS and YYNGEE. The CDR3 length is 11 residues. The sequence was collected from a human donor with ulcerative colitis or Crohn's disease, or a healthy co-twin of an affected twin (not recorded which). This sequence joins TRBV9 and TRBJ2-7; TCRdb gives TRBD1 as the D gene, but with no DNA this cannot be confirmed. The sequenced sample consisted of blood. The CDR3 here is CASSRGNEQYF.